These 3 T cell receptor beta chains share one sample of origin, sequenced in a study of early T cells in non-severe SARS-CoV-2 infection. In TCRdb, the 5' RACE reads were re-called with MiXCR into one record per CDR3 protein. There are 64,000 or so distinct CDR3 sequences in the sample; about 12% occur only once, and approximately 1.3% lies in the top ten. The source was whole blood, collected at baseline. These receptors all come from an adult who was a healthcare worker with PCR-confirmed SARS-CoV-2 infection or an uninfected control (not recorded which).

The V gene is TRBV20-1, the J gene TRBJ2-5, with D hard to call. V lost 0 bases and J lost 5, with 16 bases in between. The CDR3 covers 15 residues. Looked up from germline, CDR1 is DFQATT and CDR2 is SNEGSKA (reference sequence). Written as DNA, the CDR3 is TGCAGTGCTAGAGATCATCTGGGTATGATGGAGACCCAGTACTTC. Protein: CSARDHLGMMETQYF.

The chain recombines TRBV7-2 with TRBJ1-2, with unresolved D. Trimming took 2 bases from V and 2 from J, leaving 6 bases between them. The germline CDR1 and CDR2 sequences are SGHTA and FQGNSA. The CDR3 contains 13 residues. The DNA of the CDR3 is TGTGCCAGCAGCTTACAGGCGAACTATGGCTACACCTTC. The encoded protein is CASSLQANYGYTF.

The chain is built from TRBV18 and TRBJ2-1; a weak D match, TRBD1 (6 bases). Trimming stripped 2 bases from V and 5 bases from J, with 13 bases between. The CDR3 length is 15 residues. Germline V gene sequence: CDR1 KGHSH, CDR2 LQKENI. In DNA, the CDR3 is TGTGCCAGCTCACCAACCGGACAGAGAAACAATGAGCAGTTCTTC. Protein product: CASSPTGQRNNEQFF.